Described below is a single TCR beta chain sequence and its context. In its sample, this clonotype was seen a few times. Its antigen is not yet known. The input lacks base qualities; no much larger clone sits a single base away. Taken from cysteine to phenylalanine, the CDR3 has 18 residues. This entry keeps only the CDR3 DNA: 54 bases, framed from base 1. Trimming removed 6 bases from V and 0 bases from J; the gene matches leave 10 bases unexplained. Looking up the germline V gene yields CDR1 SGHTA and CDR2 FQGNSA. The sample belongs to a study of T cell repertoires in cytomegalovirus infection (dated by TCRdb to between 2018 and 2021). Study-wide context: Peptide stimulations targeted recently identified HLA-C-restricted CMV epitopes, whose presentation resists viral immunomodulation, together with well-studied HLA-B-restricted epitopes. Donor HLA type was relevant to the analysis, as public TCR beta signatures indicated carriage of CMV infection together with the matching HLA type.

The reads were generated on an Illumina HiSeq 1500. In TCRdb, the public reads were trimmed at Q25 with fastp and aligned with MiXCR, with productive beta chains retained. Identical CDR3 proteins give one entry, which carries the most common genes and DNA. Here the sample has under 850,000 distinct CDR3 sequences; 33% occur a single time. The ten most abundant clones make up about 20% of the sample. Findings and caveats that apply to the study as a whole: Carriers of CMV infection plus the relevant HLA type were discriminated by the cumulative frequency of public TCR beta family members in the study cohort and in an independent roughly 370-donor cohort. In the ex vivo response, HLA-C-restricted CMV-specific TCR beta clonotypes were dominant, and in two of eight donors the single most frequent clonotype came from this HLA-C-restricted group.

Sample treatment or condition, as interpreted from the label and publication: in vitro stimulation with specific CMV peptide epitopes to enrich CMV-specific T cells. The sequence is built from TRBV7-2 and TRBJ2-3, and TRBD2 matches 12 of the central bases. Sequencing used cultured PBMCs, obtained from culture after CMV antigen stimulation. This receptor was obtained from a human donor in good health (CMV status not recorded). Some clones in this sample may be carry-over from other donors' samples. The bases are TGTGCCAGCAGTCCTCTAGCGGGAGGGATGACTAGCACAGATACGCAGTATTTT. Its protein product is CASSPLAGGMTSTDTQYF.